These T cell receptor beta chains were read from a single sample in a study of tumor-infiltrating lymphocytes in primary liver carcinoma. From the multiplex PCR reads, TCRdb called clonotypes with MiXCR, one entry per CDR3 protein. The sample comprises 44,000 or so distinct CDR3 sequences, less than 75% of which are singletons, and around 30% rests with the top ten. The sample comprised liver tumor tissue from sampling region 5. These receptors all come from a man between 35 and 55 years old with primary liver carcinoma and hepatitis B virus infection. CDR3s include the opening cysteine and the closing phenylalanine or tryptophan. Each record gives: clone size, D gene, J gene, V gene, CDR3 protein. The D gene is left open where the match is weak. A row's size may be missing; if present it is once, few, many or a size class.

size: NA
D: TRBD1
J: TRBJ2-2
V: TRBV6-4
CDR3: CASSGPGTEHTGELLF

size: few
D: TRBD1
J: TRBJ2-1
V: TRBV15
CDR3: CATSSRTGGFDEQFF

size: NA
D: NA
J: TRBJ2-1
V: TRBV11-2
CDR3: CASTSRPSGRIYEQFF

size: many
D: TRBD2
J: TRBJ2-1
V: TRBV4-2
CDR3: CASSQDTSGRAKEQFF

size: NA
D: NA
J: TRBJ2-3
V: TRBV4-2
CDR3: CASSQDTGSTDTHYF

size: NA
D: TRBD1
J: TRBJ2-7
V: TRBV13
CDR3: CASSPRNRGYEQYF

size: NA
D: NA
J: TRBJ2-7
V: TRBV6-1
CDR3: CASSEVRYEQYF

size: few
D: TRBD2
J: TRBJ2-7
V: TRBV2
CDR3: CASGTSGMSSYEQYF

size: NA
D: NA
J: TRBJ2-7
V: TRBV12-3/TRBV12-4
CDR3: CASGPYHNSYEQYF

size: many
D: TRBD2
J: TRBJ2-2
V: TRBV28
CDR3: CASSLGRGAGYTGELFF

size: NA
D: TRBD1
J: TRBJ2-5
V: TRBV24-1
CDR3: CATSRTGEGGETRYF

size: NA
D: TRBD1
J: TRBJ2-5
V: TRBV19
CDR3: CASSTMRDRDQEIQYF

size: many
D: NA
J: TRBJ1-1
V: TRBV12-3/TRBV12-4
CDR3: CASSFRGEGITEAFF

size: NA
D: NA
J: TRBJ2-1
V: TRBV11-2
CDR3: CASSSAGRGNEQFF

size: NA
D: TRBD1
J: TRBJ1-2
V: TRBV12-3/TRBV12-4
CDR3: CASSFPHGQGYYGYTF

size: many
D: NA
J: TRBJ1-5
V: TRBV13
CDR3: CASSLGRGYSNQPQHF

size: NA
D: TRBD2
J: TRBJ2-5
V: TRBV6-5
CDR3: CARSLTSWETQYF

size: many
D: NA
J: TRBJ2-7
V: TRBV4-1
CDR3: CASSQASGSYEQYF

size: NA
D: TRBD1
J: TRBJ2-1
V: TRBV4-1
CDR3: CASSRGQGPLYNESFF

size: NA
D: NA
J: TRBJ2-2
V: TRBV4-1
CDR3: CACSHWIGVNTGELFF

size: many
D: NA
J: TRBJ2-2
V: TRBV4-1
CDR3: CASSQELAAWTGELFF

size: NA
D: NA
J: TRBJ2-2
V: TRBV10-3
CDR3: CAISKGAGGLFF

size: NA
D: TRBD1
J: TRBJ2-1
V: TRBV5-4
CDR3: CVSSLDRGLYNEQFF

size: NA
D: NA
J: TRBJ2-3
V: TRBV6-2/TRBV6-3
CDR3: CASSYWGPSTDTQYF

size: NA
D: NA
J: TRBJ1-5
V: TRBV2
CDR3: CVSAGVYSNQPQHF

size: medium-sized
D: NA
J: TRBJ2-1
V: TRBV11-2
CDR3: CASSPQGNEQFF

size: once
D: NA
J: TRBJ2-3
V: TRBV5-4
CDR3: CASRASETETDTQYF

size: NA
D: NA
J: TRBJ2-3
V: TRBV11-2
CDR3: CDGGAWESADTQYF

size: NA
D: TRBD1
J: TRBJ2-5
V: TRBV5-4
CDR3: CASSVTGVGETQYF

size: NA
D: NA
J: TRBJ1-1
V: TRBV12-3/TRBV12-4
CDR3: CASSKADNLNTEAFF

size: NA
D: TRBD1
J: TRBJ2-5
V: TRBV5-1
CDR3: CASSIGGLGETQCF

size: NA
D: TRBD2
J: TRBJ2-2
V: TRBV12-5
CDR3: CASGPPGSSNSGETFF

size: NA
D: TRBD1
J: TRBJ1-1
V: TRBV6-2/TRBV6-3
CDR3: CASSSGRGQGVANTEAFF

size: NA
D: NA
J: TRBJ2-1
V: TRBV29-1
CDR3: CSGGPASYNGQFF

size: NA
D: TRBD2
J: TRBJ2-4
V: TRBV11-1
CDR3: CAGSFPGASGTKNIQYF

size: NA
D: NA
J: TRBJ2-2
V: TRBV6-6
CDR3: CPSSSRGTGELFF

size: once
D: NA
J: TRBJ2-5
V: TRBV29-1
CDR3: CSVNGSTAETQYF

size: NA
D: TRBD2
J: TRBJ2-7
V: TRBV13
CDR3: CADSLRGVQYF

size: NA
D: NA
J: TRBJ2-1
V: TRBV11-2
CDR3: CATSSAGPEKEQFF

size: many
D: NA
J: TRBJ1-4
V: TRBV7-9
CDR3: CASSPPLRTELATNEKLFF

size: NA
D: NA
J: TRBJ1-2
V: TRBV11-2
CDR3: CVSSLAGADTLYGYTF

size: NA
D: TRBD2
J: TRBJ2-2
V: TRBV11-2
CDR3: CASSLVELAGTGELVF

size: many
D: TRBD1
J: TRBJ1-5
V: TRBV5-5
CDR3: CASSLAGQGHQPQHF

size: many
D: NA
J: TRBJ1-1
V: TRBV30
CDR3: CARTSTGGRTEAFF

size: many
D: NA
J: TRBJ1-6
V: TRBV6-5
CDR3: CASSWGRGATNSPLHF

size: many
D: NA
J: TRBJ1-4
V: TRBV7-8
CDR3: CASSLLGGADYGELFF